This entry features one T cell receptor (beta chain) sequence. Measured with immunoSEQ multiplex PCR; TCRdb has only the in-frame clones, and not every one. The sample comprises 85,000 to 100,000 clones, about four fifths of which are singletons, and 3.6% rests with the top ten. The record originates from a study of memory CD4+ T cells and cytomegalovirus serostatus. Across the study: Healthy Belgian adult donors included roughly ten CMV-positive and around 25 CMV-negative people.

Single viable CD3+CD4+CD8-CD45RO+ cells were sorted as the memory CD4+ T cells. The clonotype was recovered from an adult in good health and CMV-seropositive. The sample comprised memory CD4+ T cells from blood.

CDR3 protein: CASSDMVAVNEQFF. CDR3 nucleotide sequence: TGTGCCAGCAGTGACATGGTTGCGGTCAATGAGCAGTTCTTC. V is TRBV6-1 and J is TRBJ2-1; D unclear. The germline V gene has CDR1 MNHNS and CDR2 SASEGT. The CDR3 length is 14 residues. Between the trimmed V and J ends, which lost 3 bases and 6 bases, there was a span of 12 bases.